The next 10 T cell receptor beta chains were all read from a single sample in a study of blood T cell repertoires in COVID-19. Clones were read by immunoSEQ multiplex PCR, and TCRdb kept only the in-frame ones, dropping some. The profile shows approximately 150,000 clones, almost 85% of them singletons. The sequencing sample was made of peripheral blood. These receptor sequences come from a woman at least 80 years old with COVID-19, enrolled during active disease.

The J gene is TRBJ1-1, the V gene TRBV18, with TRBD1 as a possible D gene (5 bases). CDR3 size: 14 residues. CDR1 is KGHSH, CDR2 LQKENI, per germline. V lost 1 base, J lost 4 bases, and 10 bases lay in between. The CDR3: CASSPLEGVTEAFF. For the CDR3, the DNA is TGTGCCAGCTCACCACTCGAAGGGGTCACTGAAGCTTTCTTT.

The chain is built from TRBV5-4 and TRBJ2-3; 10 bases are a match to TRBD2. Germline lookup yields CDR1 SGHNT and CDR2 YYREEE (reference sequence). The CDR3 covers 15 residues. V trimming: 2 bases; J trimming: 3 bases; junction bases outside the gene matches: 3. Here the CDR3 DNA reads TGTGCCAGCAGCTTCGGACTAGCGGTTACAGATACGCAGTATTTT. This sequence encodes CASSFGLAVTDTQYF.

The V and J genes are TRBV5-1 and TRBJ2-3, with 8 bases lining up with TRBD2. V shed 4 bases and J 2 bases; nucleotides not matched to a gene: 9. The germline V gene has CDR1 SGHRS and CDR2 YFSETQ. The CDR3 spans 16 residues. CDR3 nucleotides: TGCGCCAGCAGCCTAAAGACTAGCGCACTCACAGATACGCAGTATTTT. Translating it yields CASSLKTSALTDTQYF.

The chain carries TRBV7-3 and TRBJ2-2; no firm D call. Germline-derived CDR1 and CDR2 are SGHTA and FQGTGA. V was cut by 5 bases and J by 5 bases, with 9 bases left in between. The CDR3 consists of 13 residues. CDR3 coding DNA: TGTGCCAGCAGCCGGCTAGGTACCGGGGAGCTGTTTTTT. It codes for CASSRLGTGELFF.

In nucleotides, the CDR3 is TGTGCCAGCAGTCACGGGGGTGGCCCCACAGATACGCAGTATTTT. Its protein product is CASSHGGGPTDTQYF. The V and J genes are TRBV6-6 and TRBJ2-3, with a tentative D call TRBD2 (6 bases). This CDR3 is built from 15 residues. V lost 5 bases and J lost 2, with 14 bases in between. In germline, CDR1 is MNHNY, CDR2 SVGAGI (reference sequence).

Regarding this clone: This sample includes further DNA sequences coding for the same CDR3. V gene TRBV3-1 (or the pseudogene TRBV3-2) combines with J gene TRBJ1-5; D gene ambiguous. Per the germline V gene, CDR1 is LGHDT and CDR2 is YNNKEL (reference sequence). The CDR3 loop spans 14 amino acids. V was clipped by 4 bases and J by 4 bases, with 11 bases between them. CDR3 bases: TGTGCCAGCAGCCCCCGGGGAGGGAATCAGCCCCAGCATTTT. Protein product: CASSPRGGNQPQHF.

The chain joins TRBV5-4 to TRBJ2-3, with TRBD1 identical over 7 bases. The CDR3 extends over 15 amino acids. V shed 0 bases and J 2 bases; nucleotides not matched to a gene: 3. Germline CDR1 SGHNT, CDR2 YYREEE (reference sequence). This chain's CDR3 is CASSLVGTVTDTQYF. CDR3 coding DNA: TGTGCCAGCAGCTTGGTTGGGACAGTCACAGATACGCAGTATTTT.

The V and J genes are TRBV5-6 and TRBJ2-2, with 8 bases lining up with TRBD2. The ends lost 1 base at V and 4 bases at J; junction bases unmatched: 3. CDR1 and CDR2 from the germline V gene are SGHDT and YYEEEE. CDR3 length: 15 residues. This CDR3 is CASSLKREFTGELFF. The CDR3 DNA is TGTGCCAGCAGCTTGAAGCGGGAGTTCACCGGGGAGCTGTTTTTT. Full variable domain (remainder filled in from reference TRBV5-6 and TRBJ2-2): DAGVTQSPTHLIKTRGQQVTLRCSPKSGHDTVSWYQQALGQGPQFIFQYYEEEERQRGNFPDRFSGHQFPNYSSELNVNALLLGDSALYLCASSLKREFTGELFFGEGSRLTVL.

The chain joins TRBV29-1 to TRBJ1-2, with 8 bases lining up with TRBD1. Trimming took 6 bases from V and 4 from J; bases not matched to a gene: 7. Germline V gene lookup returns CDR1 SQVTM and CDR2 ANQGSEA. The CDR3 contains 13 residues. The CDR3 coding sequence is TGCAGCGTCGGACAGGGATTTGGCTATGGCTACACCTTC. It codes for CSVGQGFGYGYTF.

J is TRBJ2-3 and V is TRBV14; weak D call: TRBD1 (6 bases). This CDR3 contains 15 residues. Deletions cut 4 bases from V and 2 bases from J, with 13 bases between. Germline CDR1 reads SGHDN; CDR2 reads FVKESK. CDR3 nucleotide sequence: TGTGCCAGCAGCCCGTACCAGGGGAACACAGATACGCAGTATTTT. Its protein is CASSPYQGNTDTQYF. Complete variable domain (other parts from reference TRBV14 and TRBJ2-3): EAGVTQFPSHSVIEKGQTVTLRCDPISGHDNLYWYRRVMGKEIKFLLHFVKESKQDESGMPNNRFLAERTGGTYSTLKVQPAELEDSGVYFCASSPYQGNTDTQYFGPGTRLTVL.